The 10 T cell receptor beta chains below all came from one sample that was sequenced in a study of T cells in Graves' hyperthyroidism and ophthalmopathy. Amplification yielded TCR beta CDR3 regions, with RNA transcripts as the source. Initially, a first-round RT-PCR of the TCR CDR3 employed the HTBI primer set. TCRdb redid the calling of the multiplex PCR reads with MiXCR, one entry per CDR3 protein. The sample has roughly 350,000 distinct CDR3 sequences, 13% to 15% seen once; the top ten hold roughly a fifth. Sequences were obtained from blood. All receptors come from a woman in her twenties or thirties with Graves' ophthalmopathy.

There are many counts of this clonotype. V is TRBV28 and J is TRBJ1-6; unclear D gene. V was trimmed by 6 bases and J by 9 bases, leaving 18 bases between them. CDR3 length: 15 residues. CDR1 is MDHEN, CDR2 SYDVKM, per germline. CDR3 protein: CASSRNRGSGSPLHF. CDR3 bases: TGTGCCAGCAGCAGAAACCGGGGTTCTGGTTCACCCCTCCACTTT.

The V and J genes are TRBV19 and TRBJ2-5; no clear D gene. Germline loops: CDR1 LNHDA, CDR2 SQIVND (reference sequence). This CDR3 has 12 residues. V was cut by 7 bases and J by 2 bases, with 8 bases left in between. The DNA of the CDR3 is TGTGCCAGTATGGGCGATCAAGAGACCCAGTACTTC. This gives the protein CASMGDQETQYF.

In this sample, this clonotype turned up many times. V is TRBV19 and J is TRBJ2-7; the D gene could be TRBD1 or TRBD2 (5 bases each). Germline V gene data show CDR1 as LNHDA and CDR2 as SQIVND (reference sequence). The length of the CDR3 is 15 residues. V was pared by 4 bases and J by 0 bases, with 13 bases between. CDR3 amino acids: CASSTGTLNSYEQYF. The CDR3, as DNA: TGTGCCAGTAGTACGGGGACGCTTAACTCCTACGAGCAGTACTTC.

This clonotype was seen a handful of times. The rearrangement joins TRBV18 to TRBJ2-3; D gene uncertain. This CDR3 has 14 residues. V gave up 3 bases and J gave up 4 bases, with 11 bases separating them. Germline loops: CDR1 KGHSH, CDR2 LQKENI. In DNA form, the CDR3 reads TGTGCCAGCTCACCCGACCCCAGTTCAGATACGCAGTATTTT. Residues: CASSPDPSSDTQYF. The entire variable domain, with the rest obtained from reference TRBV18 and TRBJ2-3, is as follows: NAGVMQNPRHLVRRRGQEARLRCSPMKGHSHVYWYRQLPEEGLKFMVYLQKENIIDESGMPKERFSAEFPKEGPSILRIQQVVRGDSAAYFCASSPDPSSDTQYFGPGTRLTVL.

This clonotype was picked up many times. This chain links TRBV20-1 with TRBJ2-5; weak D call: TRBD1 (8 bases). Looked up from germline, CDR1 is DFQATT and CDR2 is SNEGSKA (reference sequence). V was clipped by 6 bases and J by 4 bases, with 21 bases between them. The length of the CDR3 is 15 residues. CDR3 amino acids: CSAFRQGRGRETQYF. In DNA, the CDR3 is TGCAGTGCCTTCCGACAGGGGAGGGGTCGAGAGACCCAGTACTTC.

There are many counts of this clonotype. The chain carries TRBV7-9 and TRBJ1-1, with TRBD1 identical over 7 bases. CDR3 length: 18 residues. V shed 0 bases, J shed 0 bases, and the junction held 10 bases outside the gene matches. Germline loops: CDR1 SEHNR, CDR2 FQNEAQ (reference sequence). This chain's CDR3 is CASSLARPGTAMNTEAFF. The CDR3 DNA reads as TGTGCCAGCAGCTTAGCGCGCCCCGGGACAGCCATGAACACTGAAGCTTTCTTT.

This clonotype has more than one count but fewer than ten. The V gene is TRBV14, the J gene TRBJ2-3; TRBD1 matches at 7 bases. V trimming: 3 bases; J trimming: 12 bases; junction bases outside the gene matches: 15. This CDR3 region has 15 residues. Germline V CDR1 and CDR2: SGHDN, FVKESK. The CDR3 DNA sequence: TGTGCCAGCAGCCACCCTGCCGGGACAGCGTTCGCCCAGTATTTT. Protein sequence: CASSHPAGTAFAQYF.

This clonotype was observed at least ten times. V and J are TRBV11-2 and TRBJ2-4; a possible D gene is TRBD2 (6 bases). V dropped 2 bases and J dropped 1 base, with 24 bases sitting between them. Germline V lookup: CDR1 SGHAT, CDR2 FQNNGV. The CDR3 runs to 20 residues. The CDR3 loop is CASSLRRRGLPEGAKNIQYF. Written as DNA, the CDR3 is TGTGCCAGCAGCTTAAGGAGGAGGGGTTTACCAGAAGGGGCCAAAAACATTCAGTACTTC.

Many counts were recorded for this clonotype. The chain has TRBV28 and TRBJ2-1; TRBD1 is a possible D gene (5 bases). The germline gives CDR1 MDHEN, CDR2 SYDVKM. This CDR3 is built from 15 residues. The V gene lost 5 bases and the J gene lost 8 bases, with 19 bases spanning the gap. In DNA form, the CDR3 reads TGTGCCAGCAGTAACGCAGGGTGGCAAAAGGATGAGCAGTTCTTC. Its translation is CASSNAGWQKDEQFF.

This clonotype was counted many times. The rearrangement links TRBV6-5 to TRBJ2-7; the match to TRBD1 covers 9 bases. The CDR3 length is 15 residues. With 1 base clipped from V and 5 bases from J, the junction kept 6 bases outside the gene matches. Germline CDR1 MNHEY, CDR2 SVGAGI. The CDR3 loop is CASSYLRTGVHEQYF. Written as DNA, the CDR3 is TGTGCCAGCAGTTACTTACGGACAGGGGTACACGAGCAGTACTTC.